The 32 T cell receptor beta chains in this list originate from one sample, sequenced in a study of CXCR3-negative and CXCR3-positive naive CD8 T cells. With UMI labels, 5' RACE was used to prepare the TRB cDNA libraries. TCRdb re-analyzed the 5' RACE reads; it lists each CDR3 protein once, without DNA. The repertoire table contains under 50,000 distinct CDR3 sequences. Material: naive CXCR3- CD8+ T cells from blood. Indicated subset: CD45RO-CCR7+CD27+CD95- naive CD8+ T cells lacking CXCR3 (TNR3-). Receptors originate from a human donor in good health. Some clones in this sample may be carry-over from other donors' samples.

The rearrangement joins TRBV4-1 to TRBJ2-2; the TCRdb D gene call, TRBD1, has no DNA to confirm it. CDR1 and CDR2 (germline): MGHRA, YSYEKL. This CDR3 has 16 amino acids. CDR3 protein: CASSQGWTGFPGELFF.

CDR3 loop: CASSSPRPSYNDQFF. This chain uses TRBV7-2 with TRBJ2-1; as DNA is missing, the TRBD1 call by TCRdb cannot be tested. CDR1 is SGHTA, CDR2 FQGNSA, per germline. The CDR3 is made up of 15 amino acids.

The genes are TRBV11-2 and TRBJ1-1. This CDR3 has 15 amino acids. The germline V gene encodes CDR1 SGHAT and CDR2 FQNNGV. The CDR3 region is CASSLVGPMNTEAFF. The variable domain in full, with the rest retrieved from reference TRBV11-2 and TRBJ1-1, is EAGVAQSPRYKIIEKRQSVAFWCNPISGHATLYWYQQILGQGPKLLIQFQNNGVVDDSQLPKDRFSAERLKGVDSTLKIQPAKLEDSAVYLCASSLVGPMNTEAFFGQGTRLTVV.

J is TRBJ2-1 and V is TRBV20-1; no DNA is available, so the TRBD1 call from TCRdb remains unchecked. The V gene's germline CDR1 is DFQATT and CDR2 SNEGSKA (reference sequence). The CDR3 extends over 11 amino acids. This CDR3 is CSAWTGVEQFF.

The V and J genes are TRBV29-1 and TRBJ2-5; TCRdb indicates TRBD2, and absent DNA this call remains unverified. Germline lookup yields CDR1 SQVTM and CDR2 ANQGSEA. This CDR3 has 17 residues. Here the CDR3 reads CSVGTGTSGGREETQYF.

This chain uses TRBV25-1 with TRBJ2-1; lacking DNA, the TRBD1 call made by TCRdb goes unchecked. The CDR3 loop spans 11 amino acids. The germline CDR1 and CDR2 sequences are MGHDK and SYGVNS. The CDR3 loop reads CASMEGVEQFF.

This chain links TRBV29-1 with TRBJ2-3. Germline values: CDR1 SQVTM, CDR2 ANQGSEA. The CDR3 spans 12 residues. This CDR3 is CSVPKLTDTQYF.

This chain uses TRBV19 with TRBJ2-7. Germline CDR1 and CDR2: LNHDA and SQIVND (reference sequence). The CDR3 has 13 residues. The CDR3: CASSIGPAYEQYF.

The rearrangement links TRBV5-1 to TRBJ2-5. The CDR3 totals 15 residues. The germline V gene encodes CDR1 SGHRS and CDR2 YFSETQ. CDR3 amino acids: CASSYWTEYQETQYF. Full variable domain (missing parts from reference TRBV5-1 and TRBJ2-5): KAGVTQTPRYLIKTRGQQVTLSCSPISGHRSVSWYQQTPGQGLQFLFEYFSETQRNKGNFPGRFSGRQFSNSRSEMNVSTLELGDSALYLCASSYWTEYQETQYFGPGTRLLVL.

This chain links TRBV2 with TRBJ1-1. The CDR3 is 11 amino acids. Germline CDR1 is SNHLY and CDR2 is FYNNEI. The CDR3 sequence: CASSEGSEAFF.

The chain uses TRBV27 and TRBJ2-7; TCRdb's D gene call, TRBD1, goes unchecked for lack of DNA. CDR3 size: 15 residues. Germline CDR1 and CDR2: MNHEY and SMNVEV (reference sequence). The CDR3 loop is CASSFAGPGAYEQYF.

This chain joins TRBV5-1 and TRBJ2-3; the TCRdb call, TRBD1, lacks DNA for checking. CDR3 length equals 14 residues. The germline gives CDR1 SGHRS, CDR2 YFSETQ. CDR3 region: CASSFGQDPDTQYF.

The genes are TRBV2 and TRBJ2-3; TCRdb designates TRBD2, a call that cannot be tested without DNA. There are 16 residues in the CDR3. The germline CDR1 and CDR2 sequences are SNHLY and FYNNEI. CDR3: CASSTTSGTFTDTQYF.

The chain uses TRBV7-2 and TRBJ2-7; TCRdb selects TRBD1, and the lack of DNA leaves this call unchecked. Germline-derived CDR1 and CDR2 are SGHTA and FQGNSA. This CDR3 has 19 residues. The CDR3: CASSLARNGQGYLSYEQYF.

V is TRBV7-3 and J is TRBJ1-1. The V gene's germline CDR1 is SGHTA and CDR2 FQGTGA. The CDR3 consists of 13 residues. The CDR3 here is CASSSGFSGGAFF.

The V gene is TRBV20-1, the J gene TRBJ2-1; TCRdb names TRBD2, which stays unverified in the absence of DNA. CDR1 DFQATT and CDR2 SNEGSKA come from the germline V gene (reference sequence). The CDR3 consists of 15 residues. CDR3 sequence: CSASRTSGRYNEQFF.

The J gene is TRBJ2-1, the V gene TRBV20-1; TCRdb calls TRBD1, which cannot be checked without DNA. The CDR3 runs to 15 residues. Germline CDR1 and CDR2: DFQATT and SNEGSKA (reference sequence). The CDR3 spells CSARTGTGVENEQFF.

This chain uses TRBV6-2 or TRBV6-3 with TRBJ2-3; TCRdb's D call, TRBD1, is unchecked because there is no DNA. This CDR3 comprises 15 residues. Germline assignment: CDR1 MNHEY and CDR2 SVGEGT. The CDR3 loop is CASSYTGGGTDTQYF.

The chain employs TRBV25-1 and TRBJ2-7; TCRdb gives TRBD1 as the D gene, but with no DNA this cannot be confirmed. Per the germline V gene, CDR1 is MGHDK and CDR2 is SYGVNS. The CDR3 sequence is 14 residues long. Here the CDR3 reads CASSDGTGAYEQYF.

The genes are TRBV25-1 and TRBJ2-5; TCRdb selects TRBD1, and the lack of DNA leaves this call unchecked. The CDR3 totals 12 residues. Germline CDR1 and CDR2: MGHDK and SYGVNS. The CDR3 reads CASSAGLETQYF.

This chain joins TRBV24-1 and TRBJ2-1; no DNA is available, so the TRBD1 call from TCRdb remains unchecked. Germline values: CDR1 KGHDR, CDR2 SFDVKD. The CDR3 is made up of 16 amino acids. The CDR3 loop is CATSAADSPSYNEQFF.

The chain has TRBV7-6 and TRBJ2-6; TCRdb indicates TRBD2, and absent DNA this call remains unverified. The CDR3 length is 18 residues. The germline V gene has CDR1 SGHVS and CDR2 FNYEAQ. CDR3 amino acids: CASSPAGEGYSGANVLTF.

V gene TRBV15 combines with J gene TRBJ2-7; TCRdb returns TRBD1, unconfirmable since there is no DNA. CDR3 length: 12 amino acids. CDR1 is LNHNV, CDR2 YYDKDF, per germline (reference sequence). CDR3 in amino acids: CATSIPPYEQYF.

The chain recombines TRBV28 with TRBJ2-1; checking the TCRdb D call of TRBD2 is not possible without DNA. Germline CDR1 MDHEN, CDR2 SYDVKM. CDR3 length equals 14 residues. CDR3 region: CASSSGRESNEQFF.

The rearrangement uses TRBV7-9 and TRBJ2-7; TCRdb returns TRBD2, unconfirmable since there is no DNA. Germline V gene sequence: CDR1 SEHNR, CDR2 FQNEAQ (reference sequence). This CDR3 spans 18 amino acids. CDR3 loop: CASSNTAGTSGPSYEQYF. Full variable domain (outside the CDR3, taken from reference TRBV7-9 and TRBJ2-7): DTGVSQNPRHKITKRGQNVTFRCDPISEHNRLYWYRQTLGQGPEFLTYFQNEAQLEKSRLLSDRFSAERPKGSFSTLEIQRTEQGDSAMYLCASSNTAGTSGPSYEQYFGPGTRLTVT.

The chain links TRBV9 to TRBJ2-5; the TRBD2 assignment by TCRdb is unverifiable without DNA. The CDR3 is 16 residues long. From germline, CDR1 is SGDLS and CDR2 YYNGEE. CDR3 sequence reads: CASSVAGGEVTETQYF.

The rearrangement joins TRBV28 to TRBJ2-1; checking the TCRdb D call of TRBD1 is not possible without DNA. Per the germline V gene, CDR1 is MDHEN and CDR2 is SYDVKM. CDR3 length equals 15 residues. The CDR3 here is CASTQGRRPYNEQFF.

The V and J genes are TRBV4-3 and TRBJ2-6. Per the germline V gene, CDR1 is LGHNA and CDR2 is YSLEER. The CDR3 extends over 15 amino acids. This CDR3 reads CASSQFGSGANVLTF.

The rearrangement links TRBV7-8 to TRBJ2-6; absent DNA, TCRdb's TRBD1 call cannot be checked. This CDR3 has 18 residues. Germline V lookup: CDR1 SGHVS, CDR2 FQNEAQ. CDR3 protein: CASSLGGSQGKGANVLTF.

The chain uses TRBV21-1 and TRBJ2-1; no DNA is available, so the TRBD1 call from TCRdb remains unchecked. TRBV21-1 is termed a pseudogene. The CDR3 sequence is 19 residues long. CDR3 protein: CASSKVGQRDSSNYNEQFF.

This rearrangement joins TRBV12-3 or TRBV12-4 to TRBJ2-7; TCRdb's D gene call, TRBD2, goes unchecked for lack of DNA. The CDR3 is 17 residues long. CDR3 protein: CASSLVVGGGTRYEQYF.

The chain links TRBV12-3 or TRBV12-4 to TRBJ1-1; TCRdb outputs TRBD1, but without DNA this stays unchecked. This CDR3 region has 12 residues. The CDR3 loop is CASSWGWTEAFF.